This T cell receptor (beta chain) was identified in a study of PD-1 blockade in classical Hodgkin lymphoma. On the study more broadly: Nivolumab dosed at 3 mg/kg went to patients intravenously every 2 weeks.

Time point here: cycle 4 day 1 (C4D1), after five to seven weeks of nivolumab. Autologous stem cell transplantation was followed by relapse in every patient, and brentuximab vedotin exposure varied. Produced via immunoSEQ multiplex PCR; TCRdb's table is partial and in-frame only. Here the sample spans 7,300 or so clones, 70% to 85% being singletons. Findings and caveats of the study: Significant TCR diversity gains by C4D1 occurred in CD4+ but not CD8+ cells.

A word on this clone: What it recognizes is unknown.

The sequences come from peripheral blood mononuclear cells (PBMCs), collected before the fourth cycle of nivolumab. This TCR was recovered from a human donor with classical Hodgkin lymphoma.

The DNA of the CDR3 is TGTGCCAGCAGAGGGACAGGGATCGGAAACACCATATATTTT. This translates into CASRGTGIGNTIYF. The chain couples TRBV7-9 to TRBJ1-3, with 9 bases identical to TRBD1. The CDR3 runs to 14 residues. Trimming took 6 bases from V and 4 from J; bases not matched to a gene: 4. Germline V gene lookup returns CDR1 SEHNR and CDR2 FQNEAQ (reference sequence).